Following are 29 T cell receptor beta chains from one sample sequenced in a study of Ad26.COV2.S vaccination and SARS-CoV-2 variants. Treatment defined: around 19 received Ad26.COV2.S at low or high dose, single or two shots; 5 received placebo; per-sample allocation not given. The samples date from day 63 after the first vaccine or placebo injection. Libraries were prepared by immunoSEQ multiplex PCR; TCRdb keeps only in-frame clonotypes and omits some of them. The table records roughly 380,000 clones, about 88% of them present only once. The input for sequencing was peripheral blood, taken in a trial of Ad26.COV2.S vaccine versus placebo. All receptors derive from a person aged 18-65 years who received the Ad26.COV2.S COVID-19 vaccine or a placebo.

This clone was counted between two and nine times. CDR3: CASSLEQGRRAFF. CDR3 in DNA: TGTGCCAGCAGCTTAGAGCAGGGGAGACGGGCTTTCTTT. The chain combines TRBV7-9 with TRBJ1-1; possible D gene TRBD1, 6 bases. Germline CDR1 reads SEHNR; CDR2 reads FQNEAQ (reference sequence). V was clipped by 1 base and J by 11 bases, with 14 bases between them. The CDR3 is 13 residues long.

The DNA for the CDR3 is TGCAGCGTTGTGTGGGCTAGCGGGAGGGCCTCAGATACGCAGTATTTT. This translates into CSVVWASGRASDTQYF. The chain joins TRBV29-1 to TRBJ2-3, with 12 bases that match TRBD2. CDR1 and CDR2 from the germline V gene are SQVTM and ANQGSEA. V lost 4 bases and J lost 4; bases outside the gene matches: 9. The CDR3 spans 16 residues.

The CDR3 DNA is TGTGCCAGCAGCATACAGTCCCCTGGAAACACCATATATTTT. Amino acid sequence: CASSIQSPGNTIYF. This chain joins TRBV7-2 and TRBJ1-3; D not resolved. With 5 bases removed from V and 2 bases from J, the gap between germline ends came to 10 bases. The germline V gene encodes CDR1 SGHTA and CDR2 FQGNSA. The CDR3 length is 14 residues.

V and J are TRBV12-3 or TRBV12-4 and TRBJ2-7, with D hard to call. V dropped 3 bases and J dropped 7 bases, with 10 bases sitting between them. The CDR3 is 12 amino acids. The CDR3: CASSFIIREQYF. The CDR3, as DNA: TGTGCCAGCAGTTTTATTATTCGTGAGCAGTACTTC.

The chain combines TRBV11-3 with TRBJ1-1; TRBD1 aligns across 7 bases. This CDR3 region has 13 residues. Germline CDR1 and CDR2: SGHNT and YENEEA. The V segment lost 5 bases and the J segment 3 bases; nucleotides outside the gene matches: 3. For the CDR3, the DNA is TGTGCCAGCAGCCGACAGGGTTACACTGAAGCTTTCTTT. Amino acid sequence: CASSRQGYTEAFF.

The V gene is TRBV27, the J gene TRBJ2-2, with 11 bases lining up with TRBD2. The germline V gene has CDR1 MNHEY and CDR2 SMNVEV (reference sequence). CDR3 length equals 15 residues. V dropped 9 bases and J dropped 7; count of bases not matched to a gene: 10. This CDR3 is CASSWTSGFYGELFF. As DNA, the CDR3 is TGTGCCAGTTCTTGGACTAGCGGGTTTTACGGGGAGCTGTTTTTT.

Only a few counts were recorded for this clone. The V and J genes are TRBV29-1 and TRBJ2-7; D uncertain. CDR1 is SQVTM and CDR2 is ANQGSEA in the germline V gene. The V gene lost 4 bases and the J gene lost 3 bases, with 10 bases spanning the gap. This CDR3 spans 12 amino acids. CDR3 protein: CSVGHLYYEQYF. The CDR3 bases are TGCAGCGTTGGTCACCTGTACTACGAGCAGTACTTC.

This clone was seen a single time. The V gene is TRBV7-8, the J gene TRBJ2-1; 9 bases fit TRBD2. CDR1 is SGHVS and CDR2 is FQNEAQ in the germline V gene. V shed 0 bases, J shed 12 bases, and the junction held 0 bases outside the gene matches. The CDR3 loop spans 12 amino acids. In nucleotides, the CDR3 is TGTGCCAGCAGCTTAGCAGCGGGGGGGCAGTTCTTC. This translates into CASSLAAGGQFF.

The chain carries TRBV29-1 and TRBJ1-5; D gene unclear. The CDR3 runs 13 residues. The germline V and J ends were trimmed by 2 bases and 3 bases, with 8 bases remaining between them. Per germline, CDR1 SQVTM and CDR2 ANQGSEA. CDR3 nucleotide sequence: TGCAGCGTTGAATTCTCAAACAATCAGCCCCAGCATTTT. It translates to CSVEFSNNQPQHF.

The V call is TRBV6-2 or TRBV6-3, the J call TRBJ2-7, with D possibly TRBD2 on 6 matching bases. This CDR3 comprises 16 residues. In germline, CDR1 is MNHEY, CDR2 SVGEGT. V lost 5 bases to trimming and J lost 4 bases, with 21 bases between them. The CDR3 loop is CASSTGDASWDYEQYF. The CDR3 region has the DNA TGTGCCAGCAGTACGGGGGACGCCTCCTGGGATTACGAGCAGTACTTC.

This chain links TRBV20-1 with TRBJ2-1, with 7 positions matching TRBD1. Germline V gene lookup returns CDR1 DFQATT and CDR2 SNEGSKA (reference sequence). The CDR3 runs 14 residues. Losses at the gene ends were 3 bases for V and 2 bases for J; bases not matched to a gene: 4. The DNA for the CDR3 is TGCAGTGCTAGTTTAGGGGGCCCCTACAATGAGCAGTTCTTC. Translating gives CSASLGGPYNEQFF.

The CDR3 nucleotides are TGCAGTGCTAGTGTTGGGAGGACCCTTGGCAATGAGCAGTTCTTC. Translated: CSASVGRTLGNEQFF. The chain has TRBV20-1 and TRBJ2-1, with TRBD2 as a possible D gene (6 bases). The CDR3 has 15 residues. Trimming cost V 3 bases and J 6 bases, with 18 bases left between them. CDR1 and CDR2 (germline): DFQATT, SNEGSKA (reference sequence).

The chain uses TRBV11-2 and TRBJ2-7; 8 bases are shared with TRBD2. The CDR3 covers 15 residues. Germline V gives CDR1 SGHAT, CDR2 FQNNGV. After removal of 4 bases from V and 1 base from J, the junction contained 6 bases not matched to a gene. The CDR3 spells CASSSASGGSYEQYF. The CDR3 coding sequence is TGTGCCAGCAGCTCCGCCTCGGGGGGGTCCTACGAGCAGTACTTC.

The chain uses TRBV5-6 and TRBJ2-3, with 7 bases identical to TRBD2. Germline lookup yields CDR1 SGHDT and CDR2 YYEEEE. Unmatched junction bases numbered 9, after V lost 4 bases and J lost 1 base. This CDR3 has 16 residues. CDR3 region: CASSPVGAGGTDTQYF. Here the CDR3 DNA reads TGTGCCAGCAGCCCGGTGGGTGCGGGGGGCACAGATACGCAGTATTTT.

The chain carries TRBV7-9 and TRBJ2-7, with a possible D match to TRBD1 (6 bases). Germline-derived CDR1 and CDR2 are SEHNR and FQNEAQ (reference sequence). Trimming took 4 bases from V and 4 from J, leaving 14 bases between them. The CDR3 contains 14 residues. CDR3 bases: TGTGCCAGCAGCTCCAGACAGGACCAATACGAGCAGTACTTC. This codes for CASSSRQDQYEQYF.

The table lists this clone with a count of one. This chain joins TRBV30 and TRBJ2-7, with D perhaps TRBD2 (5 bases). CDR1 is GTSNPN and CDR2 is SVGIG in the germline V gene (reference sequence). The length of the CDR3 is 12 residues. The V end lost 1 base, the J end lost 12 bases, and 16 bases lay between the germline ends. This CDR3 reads CAWSEYGAVPYF. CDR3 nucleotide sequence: TGTGCCTGGAGTGAATACGGAGCGGTCCCGTACTTC.

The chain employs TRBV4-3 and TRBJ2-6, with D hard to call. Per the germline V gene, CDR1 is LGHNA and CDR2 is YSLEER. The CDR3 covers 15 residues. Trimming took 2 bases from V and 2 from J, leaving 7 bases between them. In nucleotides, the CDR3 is TGCGCCAGCAGCCAACAAGGCCCTGGGGCCAACGTCCTGACTTTC. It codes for CASSQQGPGANVLTF.

The CDR3: CASSSVVNTEAFF. The CDR3 DNA is TGTGCCAGCAGCTCCGTAGTGAACACTGAAGCTTTCTTT. The gene calls are TRBV7-9 and TRBJ1-1; D remains ambiguous. The CDR3 contains 13 residues. Trimming removed 4 bases at V and 0 bases at J, with 6 bases between. Germline loops: CDR1 SEHNR, CDR2 FQNEAQ (reference sequence).

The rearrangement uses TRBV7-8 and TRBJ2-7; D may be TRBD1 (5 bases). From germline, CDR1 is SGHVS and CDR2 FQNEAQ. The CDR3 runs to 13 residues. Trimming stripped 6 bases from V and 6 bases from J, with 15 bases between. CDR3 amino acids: CASRPTPQGEQYF. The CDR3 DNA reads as TGTGCCAGCAGACCTACCCCGCAGGGCGAGCAGTACTTC. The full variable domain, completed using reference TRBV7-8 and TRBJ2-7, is GAGVSQSPRYKVAKRGQDVALRCDPISGHVSLFWYQQALGQGPEFLTYFQNEAQLDKSGLPSDRFFAERPEGSVSTLKIQRTQQEDSAVYLCASRPTPQGEQYFGPGTRLTVT.

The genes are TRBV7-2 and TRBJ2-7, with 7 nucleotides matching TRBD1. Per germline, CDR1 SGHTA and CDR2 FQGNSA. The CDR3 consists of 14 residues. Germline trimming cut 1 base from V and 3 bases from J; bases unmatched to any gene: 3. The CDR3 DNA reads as TGTGCCAGCAGCTTAGGACAGGGTTTCTACGAGCAGTACTTC. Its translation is CASSLGQGFYEQYF. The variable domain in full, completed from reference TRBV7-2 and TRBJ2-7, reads GAGVSQSPSNKVTEKGKDVELRCDPISGHTALYWYRQSLGQGLEFLIYFQGNSAPDKSGLPSDRFSAERTGGSVSTLTIQRTQQEDSAVYLCASSLGQGFYEQYFGPGTRLTVT.

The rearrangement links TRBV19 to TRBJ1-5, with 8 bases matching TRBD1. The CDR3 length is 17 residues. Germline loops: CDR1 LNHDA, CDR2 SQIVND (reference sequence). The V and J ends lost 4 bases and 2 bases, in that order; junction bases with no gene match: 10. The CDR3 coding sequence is TGTGCCAGTAGTAGGACTACAGGGGGTATCGGCAATCAGCCCCAGCATTTT. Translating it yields CASSRTTGGIGNQPQHF. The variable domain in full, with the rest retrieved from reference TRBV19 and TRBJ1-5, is DGGITQSPKYLFRKEGQNVTLSCEQNLNHDAMYWYRQDPGQGLRLIYYSQIVNDFQKGDIAEGYSVSREKKESFPLTVTSAQKNPTAFYLCASSRTTGGIGNQPQHFGDGTRLSIL.

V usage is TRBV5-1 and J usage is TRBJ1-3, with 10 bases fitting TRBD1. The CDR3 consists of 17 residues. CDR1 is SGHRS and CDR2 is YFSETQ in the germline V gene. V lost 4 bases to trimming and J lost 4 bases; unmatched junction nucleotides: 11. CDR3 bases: TGCGCCAGCAGCCTGGAGCTTGTGACAGGGGGCGGAAACACCATATATTTT. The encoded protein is CASSLELVTGGGNTIYF.

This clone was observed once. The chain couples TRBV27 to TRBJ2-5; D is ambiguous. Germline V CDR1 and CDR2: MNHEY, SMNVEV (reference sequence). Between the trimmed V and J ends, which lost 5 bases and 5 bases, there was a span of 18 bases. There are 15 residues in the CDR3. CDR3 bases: TGTGCCAGCAGTACACTACCGACTCGACGGGAGACCCAGTACTTC. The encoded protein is CASSTLPTRRETQYF.

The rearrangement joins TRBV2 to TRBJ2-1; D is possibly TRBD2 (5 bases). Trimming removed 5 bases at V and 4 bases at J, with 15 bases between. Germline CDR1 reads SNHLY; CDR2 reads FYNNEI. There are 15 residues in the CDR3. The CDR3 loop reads CASSSASGEYNEQFF. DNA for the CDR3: TGTGCCAGCAGTTCGGCGAGCGGAGAGTACAATGAGCAGTTCTTC.

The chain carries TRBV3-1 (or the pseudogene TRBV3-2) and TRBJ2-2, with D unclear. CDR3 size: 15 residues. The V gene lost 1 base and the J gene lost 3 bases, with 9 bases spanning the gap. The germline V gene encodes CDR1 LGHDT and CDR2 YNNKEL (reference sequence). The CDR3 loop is CASSQVADDTGELFF. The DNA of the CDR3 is TGTGCCAGCAGCCAAGTCGCGGACGACACCGGGGAGCTGTTTTTT.

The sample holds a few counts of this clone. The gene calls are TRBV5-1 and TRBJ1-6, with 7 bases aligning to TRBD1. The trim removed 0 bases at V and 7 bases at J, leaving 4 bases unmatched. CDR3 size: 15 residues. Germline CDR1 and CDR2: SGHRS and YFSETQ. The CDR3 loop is CASSLEGAENSPLHF. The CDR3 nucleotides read TGCGCCAGCAGCTTGGAGGGGGCTGAAAATTCACCCCTCCACTTT.

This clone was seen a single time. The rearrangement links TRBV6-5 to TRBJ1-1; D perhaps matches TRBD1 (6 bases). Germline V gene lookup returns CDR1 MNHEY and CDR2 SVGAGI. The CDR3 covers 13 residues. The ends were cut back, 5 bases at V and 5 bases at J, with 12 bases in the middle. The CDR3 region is CASSTRGVTEAFF. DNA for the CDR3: TGTGCCAGCAGTACAAGGGGGGTTACTGAAGCTTTCTTT.

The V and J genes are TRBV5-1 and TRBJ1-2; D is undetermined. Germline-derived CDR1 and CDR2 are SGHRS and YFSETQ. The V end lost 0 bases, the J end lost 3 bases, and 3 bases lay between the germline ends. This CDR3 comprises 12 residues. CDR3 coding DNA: TGCGCCAGCAGCTTGGGACACTATGGCTACACCTTC. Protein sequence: CASSLGHYGYTF.

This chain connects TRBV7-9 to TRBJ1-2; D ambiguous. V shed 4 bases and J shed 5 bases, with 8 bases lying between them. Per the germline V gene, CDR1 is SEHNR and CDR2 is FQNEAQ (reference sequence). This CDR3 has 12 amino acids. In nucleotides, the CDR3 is TGTGCCAGCAGCTACGACATTTATGGCTACACCTTC. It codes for CASSYDIYGYTF.